This TCR beta chain emerged from a study of blood T cells in healthy people across ages. The authors ran a second PCR of about 6 to 11 cycles using a sample-barcoded 5' primer and a J-beta primer mix. With 12 random nucleotides, a template-switch adaptor tagged each individual cDNA molecule. TCRdb reprocessed the 5' RACE reads via MiXCR and lists one record per CDR3 protein. The top ten clones hold about an eighth of a sample with under 850,000 distinct CDR3 sequences, 30% to 45% of them seen once. This clonotype was seen a few times. Its antigen is not known. Study results and caveats: Donors of long life had a larger count of naive CD4+ cells and greater diversity than aged donors. There was no known CMV status for donors, so expanded clonotype changes were possibly confounded. A roughly linear fall in TCR beta diversity per million T cells was seen with increasing age.

The sequencing sample was made of blood. This clonotype was obtained from a man aged 18 to 35 in good health.

DNA for the CDR3: TGCGCCAGCAGCCGCGAGGGCGCGAACACTGAAGCTTTCTTT. Amino acid sequence: CASSREGANTEAFF. V usage is TRBV5-1 and J usage is TRBJ1-1; D not resolved. V was trimmed by 4 bases and J by 1 base, leaving 11 bases between them. The germline V gene encodes CDR1 SGHRS and CDR2 YFSETQ. The CDR3 extends over 14 amino acids. Variable domain in full (rest from reference TRBV5-1 and TRBJ1-1): KAGVTQTPRYLIKTRGQQVTLSCSPISGHRSVSWYQQTPGQGLQFLFEYFSETQRNKGNFPGRFSGRQFSNSRSEMNVSTLELGDSALYLCASSREGANTEAFFGQGTRLTVV.